This TCR beta chain was recovered during a study of breast tumors, draining lymph nodes, adjacent tissues. General study results and limits: Data only fit, rather than demonstrated, lymph node origin of most tumor T cells. Data fit most tumor T cells coming from lymph node, expanding in tumor. Tumor TCR diversity was below lymph nodes but above nontumor tissue. Luminal-like breast cancer showed significantly higher tumor–nontumor repertoire similarity than basal-like.

In the case of this clonotype: No antigen is known for it.

Trimming pared 3 bases from V and 8 bases from J, leaving 6 bases between. This CDR3 has 12 residues. Germline V gene data show CDR1 as KGHDR and CDR2 as SFDVKD. The lymph nodes were axillary draining lymph nodes from breast cancer patients. MiXCR was run by TCRdb on the multiplex PCR reads, yielding one entry per CDR3 protein. The sample has 150,000 to 200,000 distinct CDR3 sequences, approximately 33% seen once. The origin of this receptor is a female donor with breast cancer. Some clones in this sample may be carry-over from other donors' samples. The chain is built from TRBV24-1 and TRBJ2-2, with no clear D. The sample consisted of axillary lymph node tissue. The CDR3 protein is CATSDKQGELFF. In DNA form, the CDR3 reads TGTGCCACCAGTGATAAACAGGGGGAGCTGTTTTTT.